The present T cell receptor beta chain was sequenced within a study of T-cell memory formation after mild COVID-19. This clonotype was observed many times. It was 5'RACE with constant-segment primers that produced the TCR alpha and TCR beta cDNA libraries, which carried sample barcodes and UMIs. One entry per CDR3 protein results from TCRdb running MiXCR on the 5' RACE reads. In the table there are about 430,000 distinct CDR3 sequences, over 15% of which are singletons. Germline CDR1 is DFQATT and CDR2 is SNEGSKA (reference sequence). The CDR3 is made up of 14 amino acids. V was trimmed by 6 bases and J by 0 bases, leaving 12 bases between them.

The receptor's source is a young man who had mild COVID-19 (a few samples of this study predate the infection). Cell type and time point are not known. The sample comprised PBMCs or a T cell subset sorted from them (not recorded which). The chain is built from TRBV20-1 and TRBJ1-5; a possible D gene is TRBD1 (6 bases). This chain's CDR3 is CSAGGTYSNQPQHF. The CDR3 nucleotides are TGCAGTGCAGGGGGGACTTATAGCAATCAGCCCCAGCATTTT.